The entry that follows covers one T cell receptor (beta chain) sequence. Libraries were prepared by immunoSEQ multiplex PCR; TCRdb keeps only in-frame clonotypes and omits some of them. The table has about 28,000 clones, roughly 87% seen once. These data originate in a study of T cell changes during pregnancy in multiple sclerosis. The germline V gene encodes CDR1 SNHLY and CDR2 FYNNEI. V gave up 4 bases and J gave up 8 bases, with 15 bases separating them. This CDR3 is 14 amino acids long. The sequences come from CD4+ T cells from peripheral blood mononuclear cells, collected in the second trimester of pregnancy. The source is a female donor with multiple sclerosis, enrolled in a pregnancy study. This chain connects TRBV2 to TRBJ2-1; weak D call: TRBD2 (7 bases). The CDR3 region has the DNA TGTGCCAGCAGTGTAGTGGGGGGGCCATATGAGCAGTTCTTC. Translation: CASSVVGGPYEQFF.